This TCR beta chain was retrieved from a study of blood T cell repertoires in COVID-19. Study-wide context: Donors in the United States, Italy and Spain gave samples during acute or convalescent COVID-19. The cDNA or gDNA used as material had been derived from T cells, B-cell-depleted T cells, or PBMCs.

Germline CDR1 and CDR2: MDHEN and SYDVKM. CDR3 length equals 16 residues. Deletions cut 7 bases from V and 0 bases from J, with 18 bases between. Original handling: Reference gene primer amplification in the assay estimated nucleated cell counts. The table came from immunoSEQ multiplex PCR; TCRdb's copy has only in-frame clones and leaves some out. The DNA gave D and trimming, while V, J and clone size come from that table. The sample lists about 180,000 clones, over 75% occurring once. Specimen: peripheral blood. This clonotype was obtained from a man aged 55-75 years with acute or convalescent COVID-19. The genes are TRBV28 and TRBJ2-5; tentative D call: TRBD2 (5 bases). The CDR3 DNA reads TGTGCCAGCACCCCCATGAAAAGAGGGTACCAAGAGACCCAGTACTTC. Translated: CASTPMKRGYQETQYF. Looking up the rest from reference TRBV28 and TRBJ2-5 gives the full variable domain: DVKVTQSSRYLVKRTGEKVFLECVQDMDHENMFWYRQDPGLGLRLIYFSYDVKMKEKGDIPEGYSVSREKKERFSLILESASTNQTSMYLCASTPMKRGYQETQYFGPGTRLLVL.